Following are 2 T cell receptor beta chains from one sample sequenced in a study of somatic mutations in cytotoxic T cells in rheumatoid arthritis. Sequencing was performed with immunoSEQ multiplex PCR; in TCRdb, only in-frame clones are kept and a portion is missing. This table holds over 15,000 clones, less than 90% found once. Sequencing was performed on CD8+ T cells sorted from blood. The source of these receptors is an adult with rheumatoid arthritis.

This sequence joins TRBV27 and TRBJ2-5; perhaps TRBD2 as D (7 bases). Germline V gives CDR1 MNHEY, CDR2 SMNVEV (reference sequence). V lost 7 bases to trimming and J lost 1 base, with 13 bases between them. There are 14 residues in the CDR3. DNA of the CDR3: TGTGCCAGCAAACGACGGGGGGCCCAAGAGACCCAGTACTTC. This translates into CASKRRGAQETQYF.

This chain's CDR3 is CASSVLAGGPGELFF. CDR3 sequence (DNA): TGTGCCAGCAGTGTCCTAGCGGGGGGGCCCGGGGAGCTGTTTTTT. The chain has TRBV2 and TRBJ2-2; the match to TRBD2 covers 12 bases. V shed 4 bases and J 6 bases; nucleotides not matched to a gene: 3. The CDR3 sequence is 15 residues long. Germline CDR1 SNHLY, CDR2 FYNNEI.